This entry concerns a single T cell receptor (beta chain). The entry originates in a study of T cells expressing NK-cell markers. Background on the study: Sorted CD3+CD56+NKG2C+, CD3+CD56+NKG2C- and CD3+CD56-NKG2C+ T cells supplied TCR beta repertoires.

TCRdb re-called the 5' RACE reads, yielding one record per CDR3 amino acid sequence without DNA. Recorded for this sample: 250,000 to 300,000 distinct CDR3 sequences. Germline V gene sequence: CDR1 KGHSH, CDR2 LQKENI. CDR3 length: 14 residues. The genes are TRBV18 and TRBJ2-1; the D call of TRBD1 rests on TCRdb alone, since no DNA is present to check it. This TCR derives from a woman between 18 and 75 years old in good health. Input material: blood T cells: a sorted CD56 or NKG2C T cell subset, CD4+ or CD8+ T cells, or bulk PBMC T cells (not recorded which). Here the CDR3 reads CASSRDRAGNEQFF.